What follows is one T cell receptor (beta chain) and its context. Its antigen remains unknown. This entry is derived from a study of post-analysis software for immune sequencing data. TCR beta libraries were prepared from cDNA with unique molecular identifiers. TCRdb used MiXCR to reprocess the PCR reads, holding one entry per CDR3 protein. The table records 750,000 to 950,000 distinct CDR3 sequences, around 45% of them present only once. Trimming shortened V by 8 bases and J by 3 bases, and 14 bases separated the two germline ends. The V gene's germline CDR1 is MNHNS and CDR2 SASEGT. The CDR3 has 13 amino acids. Regarding the study as a whole: The study found TRBV5-6, TRBV5-1 and TRBV20-1 among 4 or 5 TRBV segments more frequent in patients than controls. Batch-matched samples strongly co-clustered by F measure.

The source material was blood. The chain carries TRBV6-1 and TRBJ2-7, with D possibly TRBD1 on 5 matching bases. This TCR came from a girl aged 5-17 years with multiple sclerosis. The CDR3 DNA follows: TGTGCCAGCGGTCGACAGTCGGACTACGAGCAGTACTTC. Its protein product is CASGRQSDYEQYF.